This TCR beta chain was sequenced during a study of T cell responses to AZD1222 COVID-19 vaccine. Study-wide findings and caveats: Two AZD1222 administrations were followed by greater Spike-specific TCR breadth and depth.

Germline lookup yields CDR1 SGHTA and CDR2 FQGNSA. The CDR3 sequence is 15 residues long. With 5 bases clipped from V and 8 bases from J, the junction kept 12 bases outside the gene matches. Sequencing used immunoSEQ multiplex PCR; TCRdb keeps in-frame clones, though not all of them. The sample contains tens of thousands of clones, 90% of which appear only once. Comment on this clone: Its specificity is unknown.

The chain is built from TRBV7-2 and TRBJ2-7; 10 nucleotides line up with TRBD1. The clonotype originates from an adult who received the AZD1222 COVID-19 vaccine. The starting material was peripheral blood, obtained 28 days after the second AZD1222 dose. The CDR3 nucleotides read TGTGCCAGCAGCAGAGCCGGGACAGGGGACTGGAAGCAGTACTTC. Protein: CASSRAGTGDWKQYF.